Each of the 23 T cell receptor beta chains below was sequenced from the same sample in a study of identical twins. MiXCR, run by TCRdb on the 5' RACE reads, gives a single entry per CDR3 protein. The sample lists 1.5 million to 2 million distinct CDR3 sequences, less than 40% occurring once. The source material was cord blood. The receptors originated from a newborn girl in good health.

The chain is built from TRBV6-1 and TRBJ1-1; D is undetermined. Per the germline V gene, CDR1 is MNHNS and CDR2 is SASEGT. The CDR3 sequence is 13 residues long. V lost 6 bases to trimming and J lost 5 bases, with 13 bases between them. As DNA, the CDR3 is TGTGCCAGCAGCGGACGGGCTAGTACTGAAGCTTTCTTT. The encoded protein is CASSGRASTEAFF.

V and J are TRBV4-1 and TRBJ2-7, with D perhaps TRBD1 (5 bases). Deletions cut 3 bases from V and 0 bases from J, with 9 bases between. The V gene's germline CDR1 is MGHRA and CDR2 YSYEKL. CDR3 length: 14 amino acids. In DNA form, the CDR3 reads TGCGCCAGCAGCCACGCCGACAGCTCCTACGAGCAGTACTTC. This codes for CASSHADSSYEQYF.

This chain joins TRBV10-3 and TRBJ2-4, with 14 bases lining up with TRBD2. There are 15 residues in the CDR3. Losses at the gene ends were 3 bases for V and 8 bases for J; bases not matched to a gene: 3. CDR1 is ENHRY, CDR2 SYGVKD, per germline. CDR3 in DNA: TGTGCCATCAGTGACGGGACTAGCGGGAGTGACATTCAGTACTTC. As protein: CAISDGTSGSDIQYF.

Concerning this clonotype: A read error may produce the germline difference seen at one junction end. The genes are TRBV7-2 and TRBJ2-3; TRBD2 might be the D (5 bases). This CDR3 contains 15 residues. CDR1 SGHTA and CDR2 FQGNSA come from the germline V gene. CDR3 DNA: TGTGCCAGCAGCTCGGACTCGTATTTCACAGATGCGCAGTATTTT. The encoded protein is CASSSDSYFTDAQYF.

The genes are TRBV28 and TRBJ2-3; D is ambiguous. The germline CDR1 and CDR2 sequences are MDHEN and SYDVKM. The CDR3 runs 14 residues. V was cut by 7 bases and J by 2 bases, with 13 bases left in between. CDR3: CASTPGRPTDTQYF. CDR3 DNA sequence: TGTGCCAGCACCCCCGGACGTCCCACAGATACGCAGTATTTT.

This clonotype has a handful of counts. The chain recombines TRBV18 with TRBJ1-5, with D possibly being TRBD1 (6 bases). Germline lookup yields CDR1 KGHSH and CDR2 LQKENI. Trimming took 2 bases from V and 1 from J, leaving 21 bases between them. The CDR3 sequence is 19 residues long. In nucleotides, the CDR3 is TGTGCCAGCTCACCATTCCCCCTGGGGTGGGGACAAAGCAATCAGCCCCAGCATTTT. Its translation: CASSPFPLGWGQSNQPQHF.

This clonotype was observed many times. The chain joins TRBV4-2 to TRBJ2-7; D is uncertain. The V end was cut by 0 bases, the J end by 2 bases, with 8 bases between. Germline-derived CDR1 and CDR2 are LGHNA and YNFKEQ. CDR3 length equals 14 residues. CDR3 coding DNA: TGTGCCAGCAGCCAAGAAGTGGGAACCTACGAGCAGTACTTC. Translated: CASSQEVGTYEQYF.

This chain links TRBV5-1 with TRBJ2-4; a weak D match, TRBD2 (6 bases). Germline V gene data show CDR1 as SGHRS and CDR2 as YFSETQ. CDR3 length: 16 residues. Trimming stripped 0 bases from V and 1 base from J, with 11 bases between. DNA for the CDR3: TGCGCCAGCAGCTTGGTGGTGGGGACTGCCAAAAACATTCAGTACTTC. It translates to CASSLVVGTAKNIQYF.

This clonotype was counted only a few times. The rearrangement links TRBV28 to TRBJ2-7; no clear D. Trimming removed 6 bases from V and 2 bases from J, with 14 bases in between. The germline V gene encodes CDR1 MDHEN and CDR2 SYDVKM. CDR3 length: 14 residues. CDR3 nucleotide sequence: TGTGCCAGCAGCTTGTGGCAGGAAACCTACGAGCAGTACTTC. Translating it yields CASSLWQETYEQYF.

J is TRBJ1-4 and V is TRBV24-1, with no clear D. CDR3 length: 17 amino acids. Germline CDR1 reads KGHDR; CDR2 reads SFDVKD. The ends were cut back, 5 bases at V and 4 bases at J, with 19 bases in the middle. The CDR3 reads CATSALSLDGCNEKLFF. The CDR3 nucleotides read TGTGCCACCAGTGCCCTCAGCCTGGACGGATGTAATGAAAAACTGTTTTTT.

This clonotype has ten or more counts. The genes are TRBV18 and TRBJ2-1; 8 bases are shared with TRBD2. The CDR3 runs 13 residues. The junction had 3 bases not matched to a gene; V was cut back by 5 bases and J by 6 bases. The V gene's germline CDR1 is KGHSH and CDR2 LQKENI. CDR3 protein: CASSGTSPNEQFF. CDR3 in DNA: TGTGCCAGCTCAGGGACTAGTCCCAATGAGCAGTTCTTC. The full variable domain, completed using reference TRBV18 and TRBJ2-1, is NAGVMQNPRHLVRRRGQEARLRCSPMKGHSHVYWYRQLPEEGLKFMVYLQKENIIDESGMPKERFSAEFPKEGPSILRIQQVVRGDSAAYFCASSGTSPNEQFFGPGTRLTVL.

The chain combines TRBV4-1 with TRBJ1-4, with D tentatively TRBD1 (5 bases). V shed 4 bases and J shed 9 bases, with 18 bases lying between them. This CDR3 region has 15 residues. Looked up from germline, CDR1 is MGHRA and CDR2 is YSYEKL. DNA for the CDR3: TGCGCCAGCAGCCCTTACGGGGCGAATGAGAAAAAACTGTTTTTT. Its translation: CASSPYGANEKKLFF.

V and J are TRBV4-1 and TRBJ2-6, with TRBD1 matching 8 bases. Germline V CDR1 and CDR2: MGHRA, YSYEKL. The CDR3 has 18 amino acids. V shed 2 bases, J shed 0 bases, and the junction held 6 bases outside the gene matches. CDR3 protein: CASSQPTGASSGANVLTF. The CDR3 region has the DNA TGCGCCAGCAGCCAACCGACAGGGGCCTCCTCTGGGGCCAACGTCCTGACTTTC.

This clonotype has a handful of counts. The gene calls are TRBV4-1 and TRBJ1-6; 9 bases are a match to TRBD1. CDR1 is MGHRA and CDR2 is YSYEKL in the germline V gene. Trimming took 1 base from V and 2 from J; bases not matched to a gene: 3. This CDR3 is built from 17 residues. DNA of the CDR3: TGCGCCAGCAGCCAAGGGACAGGGGTAACCTATAATTCACCCCTCCACTTT. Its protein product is CASSQGTGVTYNSPLHF.

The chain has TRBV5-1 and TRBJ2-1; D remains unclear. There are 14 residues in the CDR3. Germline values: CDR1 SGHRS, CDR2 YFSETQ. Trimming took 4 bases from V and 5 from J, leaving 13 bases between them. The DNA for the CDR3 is TGCGCCAGCAGCCCTACCAACACGCACAATGAGCAGTTCTTC. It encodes CASSPTNTHNEQFF. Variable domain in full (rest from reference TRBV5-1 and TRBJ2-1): KAGVTQTPRYLIKTRGQQVTLSCSPISGHRSVSWYQQTPGQGLQFLFEYFSETQRNKGNFPGRFSGRQFSNSRSEMNVSTLELGDSALYLCASSPTNTHNEQFFGPGTRLTVL.

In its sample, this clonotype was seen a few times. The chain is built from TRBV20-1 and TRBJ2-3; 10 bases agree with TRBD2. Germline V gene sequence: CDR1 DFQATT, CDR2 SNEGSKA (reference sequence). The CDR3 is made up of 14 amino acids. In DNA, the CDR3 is TGCAGCTTCTCTAGCGGGAGTGGAACAGATACGCAGTATTTT. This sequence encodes CSFSSGSGTDTQYF.

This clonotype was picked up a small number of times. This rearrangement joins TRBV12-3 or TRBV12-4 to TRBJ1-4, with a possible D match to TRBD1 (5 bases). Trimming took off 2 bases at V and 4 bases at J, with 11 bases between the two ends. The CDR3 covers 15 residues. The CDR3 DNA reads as TGTGCCAGCAGTTTATACAGGAGTGGTAATGAAAAACTGTTTTTT. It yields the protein CASSLYRSGNEKLFF.

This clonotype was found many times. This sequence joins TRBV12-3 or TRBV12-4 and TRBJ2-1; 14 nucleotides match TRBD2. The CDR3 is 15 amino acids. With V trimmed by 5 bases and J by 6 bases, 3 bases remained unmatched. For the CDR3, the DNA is TGTGCCAGCAGTATGACTAGCGGGGGGGCCAATGAGCAGTTCTTC. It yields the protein CASSMTSGGANEQFF.

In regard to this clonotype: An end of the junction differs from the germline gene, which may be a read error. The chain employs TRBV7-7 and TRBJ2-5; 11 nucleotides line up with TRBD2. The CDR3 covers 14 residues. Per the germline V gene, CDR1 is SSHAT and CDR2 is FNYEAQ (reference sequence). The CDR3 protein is CASSPTTSGNEQYF. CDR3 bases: TGTGCTAGCAGCCCCACGACTAGCGGGAATGAGCAGTACTTC.

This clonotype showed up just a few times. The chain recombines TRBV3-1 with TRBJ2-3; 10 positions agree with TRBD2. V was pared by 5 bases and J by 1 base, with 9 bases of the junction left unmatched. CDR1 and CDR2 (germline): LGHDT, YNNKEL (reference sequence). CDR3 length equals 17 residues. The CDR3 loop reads CASSFPPGTSGTDTQYF. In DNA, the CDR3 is TGTGCCAGCAGCTTTCCCCCCGGGACTAGCGGCACAGATACGCAGTATTTT.

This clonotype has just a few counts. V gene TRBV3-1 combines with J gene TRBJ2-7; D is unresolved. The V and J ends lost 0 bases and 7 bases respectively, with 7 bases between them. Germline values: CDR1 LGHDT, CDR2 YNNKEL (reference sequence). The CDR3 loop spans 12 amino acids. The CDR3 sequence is CASSQDALEQYF. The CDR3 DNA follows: TGTGCCAGCAGCCAAGACGCTTTGGAGCAGTACTTC.

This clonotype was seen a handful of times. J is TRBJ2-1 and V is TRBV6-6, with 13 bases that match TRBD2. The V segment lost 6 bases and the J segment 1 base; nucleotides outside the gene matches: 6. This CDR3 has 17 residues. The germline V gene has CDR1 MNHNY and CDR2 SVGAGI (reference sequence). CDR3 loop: CASSRILAGGSYNEQFF. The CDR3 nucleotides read TGTGCCAGCAGCCGGATACTAGCGGGAGGGTCCTACAATGAGCAGTTCTTC.

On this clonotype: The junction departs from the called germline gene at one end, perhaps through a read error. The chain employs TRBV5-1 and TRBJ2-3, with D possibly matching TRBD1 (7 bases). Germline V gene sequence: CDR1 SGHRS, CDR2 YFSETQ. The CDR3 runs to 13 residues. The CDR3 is CASSAGQSVTRYF. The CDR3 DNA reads TGCGCCAGCAGCGCGGGACAGTCCGTGACGCGGTATTTT.